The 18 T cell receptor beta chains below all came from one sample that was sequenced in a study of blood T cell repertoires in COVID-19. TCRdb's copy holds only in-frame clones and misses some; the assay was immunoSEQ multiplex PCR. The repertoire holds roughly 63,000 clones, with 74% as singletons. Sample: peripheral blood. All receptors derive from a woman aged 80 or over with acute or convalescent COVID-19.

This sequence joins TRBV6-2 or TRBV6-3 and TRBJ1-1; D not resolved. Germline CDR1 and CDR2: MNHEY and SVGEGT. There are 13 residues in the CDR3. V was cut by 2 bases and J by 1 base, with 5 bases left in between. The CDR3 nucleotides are TGTGCCAGCAGTTACACAGAGAACACTGAAGCTTTCTTT. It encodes CASSYTENTEAFF.

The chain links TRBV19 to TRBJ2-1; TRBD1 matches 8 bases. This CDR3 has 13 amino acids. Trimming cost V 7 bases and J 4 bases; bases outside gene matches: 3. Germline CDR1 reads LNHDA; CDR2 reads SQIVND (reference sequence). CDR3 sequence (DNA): TGTGCCAGTACTGGACAGGGATACAATGAGCAGTTCTTC. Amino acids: CASTGQGYNEQFF.

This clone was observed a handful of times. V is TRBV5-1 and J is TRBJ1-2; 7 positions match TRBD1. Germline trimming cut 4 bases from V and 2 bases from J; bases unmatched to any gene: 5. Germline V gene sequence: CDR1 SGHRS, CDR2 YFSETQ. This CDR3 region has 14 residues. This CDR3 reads CASSPRDRNYGYTF. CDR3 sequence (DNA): TGCGCCAGCAGCCCCCGGGACAGAAACTATGGCTACACCTTC.

CDR3 sequence (DNA): TGTGCCAGTAGCTACCGACCGGGGGGCGACACTGAAGCTTTCTTT. It specifies CASSYRPGGDTEAFF. The V gene is TRBV19, the J gene TRBJ1-1, with a tentative D call TRBD1 (6 bases). The germline V and J ends were trimmed by 6 bases and 3 bases, with 17 bases remaining between them. The CDR3 consists of 15 residues. Germline CDR1 is LNHDA and CDR2 is SQIVND (reference sequence). Complete variable domain (other parts from reference TRBV19 and TRBJ1-1): DGGITQSPKYLFRKEGQNVTLSCEQNLNHDAMYWYRQDPGQGLRLIYYSQIVNDFQKGDIAEGYSVSREKKESFPLTVTSAQKNPTAFYLCASSYRPGGDTEAFFGQGTRLTVV.

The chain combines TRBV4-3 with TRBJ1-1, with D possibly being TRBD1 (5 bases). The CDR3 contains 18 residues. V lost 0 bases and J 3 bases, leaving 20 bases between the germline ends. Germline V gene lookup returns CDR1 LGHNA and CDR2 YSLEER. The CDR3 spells CASSQDKFVARVYTEAFF. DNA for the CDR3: TGCGCCAGCAGCCAAGATAAGTTTGTCGCCAGGGTTTACACTGAAGCTTTCTTT.

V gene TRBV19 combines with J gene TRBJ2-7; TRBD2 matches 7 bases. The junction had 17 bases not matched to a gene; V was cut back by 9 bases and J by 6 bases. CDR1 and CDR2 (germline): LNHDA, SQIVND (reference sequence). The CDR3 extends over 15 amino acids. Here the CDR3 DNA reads TGTGCCAGCTCACGTGGGAGGGCCGCCCCGAGCGAGCAGTACTTC. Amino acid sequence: CASSRGRAAPSEQYF.

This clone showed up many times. CDR3 sequence: CASSAGDRDHEQYF. In DNA, the CDR3 is TGTGCCAGCAGCGCCGGGGACAGGGACCACGAGCAGTACTTC. J is TRBJ2-7 and V is TRBV5-4; 9 nucleotides match TRBD1. The CDR3 contains 14 residues. Germline V gives CDR1 SGHNT, CDR2 YYREEE (reference sequence). V was pared by 4 bases and J by 5 bases, with 7 bases of the junction left unmatched.

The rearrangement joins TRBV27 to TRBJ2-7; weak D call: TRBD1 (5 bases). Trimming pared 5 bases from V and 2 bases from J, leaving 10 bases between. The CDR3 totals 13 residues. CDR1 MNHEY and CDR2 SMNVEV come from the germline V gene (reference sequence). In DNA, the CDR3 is TGTGCCAGCAGTCGGCACAGGACCTACGAGCAGTACTTC. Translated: CASSRHRTYEQYF.

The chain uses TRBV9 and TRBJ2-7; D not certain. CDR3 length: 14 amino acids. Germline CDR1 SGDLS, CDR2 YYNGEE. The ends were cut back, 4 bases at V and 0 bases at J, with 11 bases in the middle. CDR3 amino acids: CASSPRLGSYEQYF. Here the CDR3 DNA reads TGTGCCAGCAGCCCCCGCCTCGGCTCCTACGAGCAGTACTTC.

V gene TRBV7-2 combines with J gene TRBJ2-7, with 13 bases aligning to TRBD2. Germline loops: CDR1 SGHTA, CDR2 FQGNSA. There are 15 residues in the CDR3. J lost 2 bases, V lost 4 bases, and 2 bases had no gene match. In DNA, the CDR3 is TGTGCCAGCAGCTCAGGACTAGCGGGAGCCTACGAGCAGTACTTC. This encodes CASSSGLAGAYEQYF.

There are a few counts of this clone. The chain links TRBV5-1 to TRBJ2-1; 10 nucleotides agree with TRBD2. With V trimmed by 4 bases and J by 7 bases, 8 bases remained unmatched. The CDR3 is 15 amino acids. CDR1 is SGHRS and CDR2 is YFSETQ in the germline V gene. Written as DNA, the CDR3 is TGCGCCAGCAGCGTCACTAGCGGGATTTCGAATGAGCAGTTCTTC. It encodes CASSVTSGISNEQFF. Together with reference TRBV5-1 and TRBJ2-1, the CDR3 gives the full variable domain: KAGVTQTPRYLIKTRGQQVTLSCSPISGHRSVSWYQQTPGQGLQFLFEYFSETQRNKGNFPGRFSGRQFSNSRSEMNVSTLELGDSALYLCASSVTSGISNEQFFGPGTRLTVL.

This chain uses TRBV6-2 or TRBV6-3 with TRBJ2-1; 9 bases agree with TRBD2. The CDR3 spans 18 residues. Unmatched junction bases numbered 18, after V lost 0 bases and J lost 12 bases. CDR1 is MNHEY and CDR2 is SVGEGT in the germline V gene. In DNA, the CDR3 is TGTGCCAGCAGTTACTCGACTGGCAGTGGGGTAGCGGGAGTCAGGCAGTTCTTC. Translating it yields CASSYSTGSGVAGVRQFF.

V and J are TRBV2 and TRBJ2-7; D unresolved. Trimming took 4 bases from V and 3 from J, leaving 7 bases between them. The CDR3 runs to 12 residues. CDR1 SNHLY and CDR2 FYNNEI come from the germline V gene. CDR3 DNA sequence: TGTGCCAGCAGTGTCCTAGACTACGAGCAGTACTTC. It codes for CASSVLDYEQYF.

The DNA of the CDR3 is TGTGCCAGCAGGCGGGACAGGGGGCGACGTGGCTACACCTTC. It encodes CASRRDRGRRGYTF. The rearrangement uses TRBV5-8 and TRBJ1-2; 12 bases agree with TRBD1. This CDR3 is built from 14 residues. With V trimmed by 5 bases and J by 7 bases, 6 bases remained unmatched. Germline CDR1 SGHTS, CDR2 YDEGEE.

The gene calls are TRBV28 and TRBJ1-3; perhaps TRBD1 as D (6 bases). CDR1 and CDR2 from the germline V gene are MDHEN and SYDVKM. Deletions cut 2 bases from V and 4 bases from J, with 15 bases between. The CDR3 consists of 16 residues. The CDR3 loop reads CASSLPARGKGNTIYF. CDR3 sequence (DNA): TGTGCCAGCAGTTTACCCGCCAGGGGTAAAGGAAACACCATATATTTT.

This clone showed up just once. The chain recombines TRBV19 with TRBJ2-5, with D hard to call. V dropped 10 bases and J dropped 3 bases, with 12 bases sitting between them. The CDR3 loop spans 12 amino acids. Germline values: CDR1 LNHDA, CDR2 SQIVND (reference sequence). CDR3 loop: CATSTVEETQYF. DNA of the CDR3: TGTGCCACCTCGACTGTTGAAGAGACCCAGTACTTC.

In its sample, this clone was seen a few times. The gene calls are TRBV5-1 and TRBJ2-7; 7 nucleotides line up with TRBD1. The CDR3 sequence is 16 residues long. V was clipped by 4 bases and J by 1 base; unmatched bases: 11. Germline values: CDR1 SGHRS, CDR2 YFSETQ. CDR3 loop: CASSKPDRSLSYEQYF. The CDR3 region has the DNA TGCGCCAGCAGCAAACCGGACAGGTCCTTATCCTACGAGCAGTACTTC.

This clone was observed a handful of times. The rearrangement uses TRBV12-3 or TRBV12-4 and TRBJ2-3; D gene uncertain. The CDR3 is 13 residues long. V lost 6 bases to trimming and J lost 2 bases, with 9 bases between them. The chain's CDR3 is CASRPTYTDTQYF. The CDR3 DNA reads TGTGCCAGCAGGCCAACCTACACAGATACGCAGTATTTT.